This T cell receptor beta chain appears in the sequencing data of a study of cytomegalovirus exposure and HLA in healthy donors. The PCR made use of 60 Vbeta and 13 Jbeta primers. TCRdb's copy holds only in-frame clones and misses some; the assay was immunoSEQ multiplex PCR. The sample has fewer than 250,000 clones, 65% to 85% seen once; the top ten hold under 0.85%. In germline, CDR1 is SGHRS, CDR2 YFSETQ. V shed 4 bases and J shed 1 base, with 9 bases lying between them. The CDR3 runs 13 residues. Sequenced material: PBMCs. The origin of this receptor is a boy younger than 10 in good health and CMV-seronegative. The V and J genes are TRBV5-1 and TRBJ2-7; possibly TRBD2 for D (6 bases). The CDR3 bases are TGCGCCAGCAGCCCCGCGGGGTCCTACGAGCAGTACTTC. The encoded protein is CASSPAGSYEQYF.